The 10 T cell receptor beta chains listed next were all sequenced from one sample in a study of vaccination and CD4 T cells after COVID-19. Their target antigens are unknown. CD4+ T cells that had been cultured provided DNA sequenced with the Oncomine TCR Beta short-read assay. Using its own MiXCR run on the PCR reads, TCRdb lists one record per CDR3 protein. The sample has about 20,000 distinct CDR3 sequences; 35% to 45% are singletons. Described treatment: roughly nine-day PBMC culture with coronavirus spike peptide pools or control peptides (ViraFEST assay). This specimen was CD4+ T cells from blood, cultured in vitro, taken before SARS-CoV-2 vaccination. The receptor source for this set is a human donor who received a COVID-19 vaccine.

A few counts support this clonotype. This rearrangement joins TRBV12-5 to TRBJ1-5; tentatively, D is TRBD1 (5 bases). From germline, CDR1 is LGHNT and CDR2 FRNRAP. The CDR3 spans 13 residues. The CDR3 DNA sequence: TGTGCCCTTATCATTCAGGGAGATCAGCCCCAGCATTTT. Amino acids: CALIIQGDQPQHF.

This clonotype was detected only a few times. The chain has TRBV2 and TRBJ1-1; a possible D gene is TRBD1 (5 bases). Germline CDR1 reads SNHLY; CDR2 reads FYNNEI. The CDR3 contains 13 residues. Trimming stripped 8 bases from V and 4 bases from J, with 14 bases between. CDR3 in amino acids: CASQTQGGTEAFF. The CDR3 DNA is TGTGCCAGCCAGACCCAGGGTGGCACTGAAGCTTTCTTT.

The table lists this clonotype with a few counts. The rearrangement links TRBV6-5 to TRBJ2-7, with D perhaps matching TRBD2 (5 bases). Germline V lookup: CDR1 MNHEY, CDR2 SVGAGI. This CDR3 has 15 residues. Trimming removed 0 bases from V and 0 bases from J, with 9 bases in between. The CDR3 loop is CASSYSAGNSYEQYF. Written as DNA, the CDR3 is TGTGCCAGCAGTTACTCCGCCGGGAACTCCTACGAGCAGTACTTC.

J is TRBJ1-2 and V is TRBV9; D is perhaps TRBD1 (5 bases). Germline V gene lookup returns CDR1 SGDLS and CDR2 YYNGEE. CDR3 length equals 18 residues. Trimming removed 2 bases from V and 0 bases from J, with 20 bases in between. Here the CDR3 DNA reads TGTGCCAGCAGCGTTTGGCAGGGTCGAAGCATAGCTAACTATGGCTACACCTTC. It is translated as CASSVWQGRSIANYGYTF.

This clonotype was observed a single time. The rearrangement uses TRBV30 and TRBJ1-5; weak D call: TRBD1 (6 bases). The V gene lost 2 bases and the J gene lost 0 bases, with 14 bases spanning the gap. The CDR3 has 16 residues. Germline V CDR1 and CDR2: GTSNPN, SVGIG (reference sequence). This chain's CDR3 is CAWSSDRIYSNQPQHF. DNA of the CDR3: TGTGCCTGGAGTTCGGACAGAATTTATAGCAATCAGCCCCAGCATTTT.

The chain employs TRBV2 and TRBJ1-2; a weak D match, TRBD1 (5 bases). The CDR3 is 14 amino acids. V gave up 1 base and J gave up 7 bases, with 13 bases separating them. In germline, CDR1 is SNHLY, CDR2 FYNNEI. This CDR3 reads CASSEVWDGGGYTF. The CDR3 region has the DNA TGTGCCAGCAGTGAAGTCTGGGACGGGGGTGGCTACACCTTC.

The chain couples TRBV10-1 to TRBJ1-2; possibly TRBD1 for D (6 bases). The CDR3 spans 16 residues. Germline V gives CDR1 WNHNN, CDR2 SYGVQD (reference sequence). Between the trimmed V and J ends, which lost 0 bases and 6 bases, there was a span of 17 bases. The CDR3: CASSESIGGSQNGYTF. The CDR3 DNA follows: TGCGCCAGCAGTGAGTCGATAGGGGGGTCTCAAAATGGCTACACCTTC.

This clonotype occurred a few times. The CDR3 DNA follows: TGTGCCAGCTCCCTCACAGGGGGGAATGGGTGCTACGAGCAGTACTTC. Protein: CASSLTGGNGCYEQYF. This chain joins TRBV18 and TRBJ2-7; 8 bases fit TRBD1. The CDR3 contains 16 residues. Losses at the gene ends were 6 bases for V and 3 bases for J; bases not matched to a gene: 13. From germline, CDR1 is KGHSH and CDR2 LQKENI.

This clonotype has a handful of counts. The V gene is TRBV20-1, the J gene TRBJ1-2; D is unclear. Trimming took off 3 bases at V and 8 bases at J, with 16 bases between the two ends. The CDR3 loop spans 13 amino acids. Germline V gene sequence: CDR1 DFQATT, CDR2 SNEGSKA (reference sequence). CDR3 protein: CSASYLRENGYTF. The CDR3 bases are TGCAGTGCTAGTTATTTGAGGGAAAACGGCTACACCTTC.

J is TRBJ2-4 and V is TRBV7-2; no reliable D call. In germline, CDR1 is SGHTA, CDR2 FQGNSA. The CDR3 is made up of 14 amino acids. Deletions cut 0 bases from V and 6 bases from J, with 9 bases between. CDR3 sequence: CASSLAGRRNIQYF. The CDR3 coding sequence is TGTGCCAGCAGCTTAGCAGGGCGACGAAACATTCAGTACTTC.